These T cell receptor beta chains were read from a single sample in a study of early T cells in non-severe SARS-CoV-2 infection. Via MiXCR, TCRdb re-called the 5' RACE reads, giving one row per CDR3 protein. The sample contains approximately 22,000 distinct CDR3 sequences, about 5.7% of which appear only once. Here the sequenced sample was whole blood, taken at baseline. These receptors all come from an adult who was a healthcare worker with PCR-confirmed SARS-CoV-2 infection or an uninfected control (not recorded which). The CDR3 runs from the conserved cysteine through the conserved F or W.

J: TRBJ2-7
V: TRBV6-6
CDR3: CASRRTASSYEQYF

J: TRBJ2-1
V: TRBV3-1
CDR3: CASSQDQGAGEQFF

J: TRBJ2-2
V: TRBV10-3
CDR3: CAVRQGAVGELFF

J: TRBJ1-1
V: TRBV12-3/TRBV12-4
CDR3: CASSKDGGFTEAFF

J: TRBJ2-3
V: TRBV24-1
CDR3: CATSEPLAGGPADTQYF

J: TRBJ2-3
V: TRBV6-2/TRBV6-3
CDR3: CASLKGRAPPSGQYF

J: TRBJ2-1
V: TRBV7-6
CDR3: CASSLRSGQGANEQFF

J: TRBJ2-3
V: TRBV9
CDR3: CASSAPGGQGADTQYF

J: TRBJ1-1
V: TRBV11-2
CDR3: CASSFDRGSGTEAFF

J: TRBJ2-7
V: TRBV3-1
CDR3: CASSQDRRPNMRLGYEQYF

J: TRBJ2-2
V: TRBV7-2
CDR3: CASSSRGPNTGELFF

J: TRBJ1-5
V: TRBV7-2
CDR3: CASSRSSQGDNQPQHF

J: TRBJ1-6
V: TRBV7-6
CDR3: CASSLVEGAGSPLHF

J: TRBJ1-2
V: TRBV6-4
CDR3: CASSDVPAAFNYGYTF

J: TRBJ2-7
V: TRBV18
CDR3: CASSRGSSYEQYF

J: TRBJ2-7
V: TRBV2
CDR3: CAINRDYEQYF

J: TRBJ2-5
V: TRBV20-1
CDR3: CSAGGRAEETQYF

J: TRBJ2-7
V: TRBV19
CDR3: CASTPGGEGLGYGQYF

J: TRBJ1-5
V: TRBV3-1
CDR3: CASSSTPQGNQPQHF

J: TRBJ1-6
V: TRBV7-3
CDR3: CASSLSANSPLHF

J: TRBJ2-1
V: TRBV3-1
CDR3: CASRRNTGVNEQFF

J: TRBJ2-2
V: TRBV7-9
CDR3: CASSRALGQGNTGELFF

J: TRBJ1-1
V: TRBV9
CDR3: CASSKGVNTEAFF

J: TRBJ2-5
V: TRBV7-2
CDR3: CASSDRGLQETQYF

J: TRBJ1-2
V: TRBV6-6
CDR3: CASTPPGQSRGRGYTF

J: TRBJ2-3
V: TRBV20-1
CDR3: CSARDPGGSSTDTQYF

J: TRBJ2-3
V: TRBV24-1
CDR3: CATSDLATDTQYF

J: TRBJ1-6
V: TRBV20-1
CDR3: CSARLGTGASYNSPLHF

J: TRBJ1-3
V: TRBV20-1
CDR3: CSASSRGSGNTIYF

J: TRBJ2-1
V: TRBV10-3
CDR3: CAISGDRDEQFF

J: TRBJ2-7
V: TRBV24-1
CDR3: CATSERGGPYEQYF

J: TRBJ2-5
V: TRBV6-6
CDR3: CASSYSLAGGEDQYF

J: TRBJ1-5
V: TRBV9
CDR3: CASSVASNQPQHF

J: TRBJ2-1
V: TRBV12-3/TRBV12-4
CDR3: CASSPSLWRGPHEQFF

J: TRBJ2-6
V: TRBV5-4
CDR3: CASNRPSSLGVGRVSGANVLTF

J: TRBJ1-2
V: TRBV12-3/TRBV12-4
CDR3: CASSLPRTGSGYGYTF

J: TRBJ2-5
V: TRBV7-9
CDR3: CASSWGQGGQETQYF